A single sample is the source of the 15 T cell receptor beta chains below, sequenced in a study of cytomegalovirus exposure and HLA in healthy donors. Primers included in the PCR were 60 Vbeta and 13 Jbeta primers. TCRdb keeps only in-frame clones here, not all; method: immunoSEQ multiplex PCR. The table lists 150,000 to 200,000 clones, around 90% of them singletons. The specimen was PBMCs. Source of these receptors: a woman aged 18-29 years in good health and CMV-seronegative.

V usage is TRBV30 and J usage is TRBJ2-7, with 7 bases identical to TRBD1. The V and J ends lost 1 base and 4 bases, in that order; junction bases with no gene match: 1. CDR1 and CDR2 (germline): GTSNPN, SVGIG (reference sequence). The CDR3 has 12 amino acids. CDR3 sequence: CAWSDRGYEQYF. The CDR3, as DNA: TGTGCCTGGAGTGACAGGGGATACGAGCAGTACTTC.

This clone appeared once. This chain links TRBV7-9 with TRBJ2-2; weak D call: TRBD1 (6 bases). This CDR3 spans 13 amino acids. In germline, CDR1 is SEHNR, CDR2 FQNEAQ (reference sequence). V was clipped by 5 bases and J by 9 bases, with 13 bases between them. CDR3 coding DNA: TGTGCCAGCAGCCCCAGGGGCGCCAGGGAGCTGTTTTTT. It specifies CASSPRGARELFF.

The rearrangement links TRBV25-1 to TRBJ1-1, with 10 bases identical to TRBD1. The length of the CDR3 is 13 residues. V shed 8 bases, J shed 4 bases, and the junction held 4 bases outside the gene matches. Per germline, CDR1 MGHDK and CDR2 SYGVNS. CDR3 sequence: CASARTGGTEAFF. As DNA, the CDR3 is TGTGCCAGCGCTAGGACAGGGGGCACTGAAGCTTTCTTT.

The rearrangement links TRBV5-1 to TRBJ2-1, with 16 bases identical to TRBD2. The CDR3 contains 16 residues. V lost 4 bases, J lost 6 bases, and 4 bases stayed unmatched. Germline CDR1 and CDR2: SGHRS and YFSETQ. The CDR3 here is CASSPGTSGRGNEQFF. CDR3 coding DNA: TGCGCCAGCAGCCCGGGGACTAGCGGGAGGGGCAATGAGCAGTTCTTC.

The chain links TRBV4-3 to TRBJ2-5; 7 positions match TRBD2. The CDR3 is 17 residues long. V lost 1 base to trimming and J lost 4 bases; unmatched junction nucleotides: 12. Looked up from germline, CDR1 is LGHNA and CDR2 is YSLEER. The CDR3 region has the DNA TGCGCCAGCAGCCAAGTTCCTAGTGGGAGGGCCCTAGAGACCCAGTACTTC. Encoded protein: CASSQVPSGRALETQYF.

The chain is built from TRBV11-2 and TRBJ2-7, with D possibly TRBD1 on 6 matching bases. V gave up 5 bases and J gave up 5 bases, with 16 bases separating them. The length of the CDR3 is 14 residues. Germline loops: CDR1 SGHAT, CDR2 FQNNGV. The CDR3 region is CASSPDDRRDEQYF. The CDR3 bases are TGTGCCAGCAGCCCCGATGACAGGAGAGACGAGCAGTACTTC.

V usage is TRBV4-1 and J usage is TRBJ1-5; D ambiguous. CDR3 size: 15 residues. Deletions cut 0 bases from V and 5 bases from J, with 11 bases between. The germline CDR1 and CDR2 sequences are MGHRA and YSYEKL. CDR3 nucleotide sequence: TGCGCCAGCAGCCAAGAAGGAGGGATTTATCAGCCCCAGCATTTT. Translating it yields CASSQEGGIYQPQHF.

Only one count was recorded for this clone. The CDR3 DNA is TGTGCCAGCAGCCAAGAGTTACTAGCGGGCGAGACCCAGTACTTC. It encodes CASSQELLAGETQYF. The genes are TRBV4-2 and TRBJ2-5; TRBD2 matches 9 bases. V lost 0 bases and J lost 5; bases outside the gene matches: 4. The CDR3 extends over 15 amino acids. The germline V gene has CDR1 LGHNA and CDR2 YNFKEQ.

This chain connects TRBV23-1 to TRBJ2-5; 14 bases fit TRBD2. TRBV23-1 is filed as an ORF, its function uncertain. CDR3 length: 15 residues. V gave up 4 bases and J gave up 4 bases; unmatched junction bases: 2. CDR3 sequence (DNA): TGCGCCAGCAGTCGAGGGACTAGCGGGAGAGAGACCCAGTACTTC. Translating gives CASSRGTSGRETQYF.

The rearrangement links TRBV7-9 to TRBJ2-1; TRBD2 aligns across 8 bases. The CDR3 spans 15 residues. V trimming: 6 bases; J trimming: 8 bases; junction bases outside the gene matches: 12. From germline, CDR1 is SEHNR and CDR2 FQNEAQ (reference sequence). The CDR3: CASRKLAAAVHEQFF. CDR3 nucleotides: TGTGCCAGCAGGAAACTAGCGGCGGCCGTGCATGAGCAGTTCTTC.

V and J are TRBV13 and TRBJ1-1; the match to TRBD1 covers 8 bases. Germline V gives CDR1 PRHDT, CDR2 FYEKMQ (reference sequence). The CDR3 is made up of 13 amino acids. Unmatched junction bases numbered 8, after V lost 4 bases and J lost 10 bases. The CDR3 loop reads CASSSGQGRGAFF. The CDR3 region has the DNA TGTGCCAGCAGCTCCGGACAGGGTCGGGGAGCTTTCTTT.

Here the CDR3 reads CASSLVGGGTYGYTF. The CDR3 DNA sequence: TGTGCCAGCAGCTTAGTAGGGGGTGGTACCTATGGCTACACCTTC. This chain joins TRBV7-9 and TRBJ1-2; weak D call: TRBD1 (6 bases). Germline V lookup: CDR1 SEHNR, CDR2 FQNEAQ (reference sequence). The CDR3 covers 15 residues. Trimming stripped 1 base from V and 4 bases from J, with 13 bases between.

This rearrangement joins TRBV7-9 to TRBJ2-5; possible D gene TRBD2, 7 bases. The J call may not be correct, given that the DNA end is closer to TRBJ2-7. The CDR3 contains 15 residues. Germline values: CDR1 SEHNR, CDR2 FQNEAQ (reference sequence). The CDR3 DNA follows: TGTGCCAGCAGCCCCGGAGGGAGGGGGTCCTACGAGCAGTACTTC. This encodes CASSPGGRGSYEQYF.

The gene calls are TRBV9 and TRBJ1-1; a weak D match, TRBD1 (6 bases). This CDR3 contains 14 residues. CDR1 is SGDLS and CDR2 is YYNGEE in the germline V gene. V was trimmed by 0 bases and J by 4 bases, leaving 10 bases between them. In nucleotides, the CDR3 is TGTGCCAGCAGCGTAGGGGGGGGCGGCACTGAAGCTTTCTTT. This gives the protein CASSVGGGGTEAFF.

The V gene is TRBV5-1, the J gene TRBJ1-2; 8 nucleotides align to TRBD1. The CDR3 runs 15 residues. Losses at the gene ends were 0 bases for V and 4 bases for J; bases not matched to a gene: 5. Germline V gives CDR1 SGHRS, CDR2 YFSETQ. The CDR3 DNA is TGCGCCAGCAGCTTGGAAGGTACAGGGGGCTATGGCTACACCTTC. Translation gives CASSLEGTGGYGYTF.